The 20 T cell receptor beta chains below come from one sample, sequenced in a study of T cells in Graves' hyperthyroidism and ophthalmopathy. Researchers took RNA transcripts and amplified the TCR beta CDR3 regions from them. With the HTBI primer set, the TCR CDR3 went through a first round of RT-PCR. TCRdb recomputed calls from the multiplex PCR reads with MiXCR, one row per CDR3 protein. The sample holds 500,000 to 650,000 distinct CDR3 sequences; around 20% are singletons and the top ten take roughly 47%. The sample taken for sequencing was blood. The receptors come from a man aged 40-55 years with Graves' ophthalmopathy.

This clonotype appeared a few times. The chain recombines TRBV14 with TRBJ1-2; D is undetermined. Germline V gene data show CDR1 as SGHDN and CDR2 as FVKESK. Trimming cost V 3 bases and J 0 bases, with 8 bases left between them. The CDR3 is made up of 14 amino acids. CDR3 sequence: CASSHLGSNYGYTF. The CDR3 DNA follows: TGTGCCAGCAGCCATCTGGGTTCTAACTATGGCTACACCTTC.

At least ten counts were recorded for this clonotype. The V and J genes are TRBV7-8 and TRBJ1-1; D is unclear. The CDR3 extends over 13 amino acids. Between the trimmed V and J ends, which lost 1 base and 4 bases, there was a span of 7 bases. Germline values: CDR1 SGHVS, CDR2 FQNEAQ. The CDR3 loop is CASSLVAGTEAFF. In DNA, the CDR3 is TGTGCCAGCAGCTTAGTAGCCGGCACTGAAGCTTTCTTT.

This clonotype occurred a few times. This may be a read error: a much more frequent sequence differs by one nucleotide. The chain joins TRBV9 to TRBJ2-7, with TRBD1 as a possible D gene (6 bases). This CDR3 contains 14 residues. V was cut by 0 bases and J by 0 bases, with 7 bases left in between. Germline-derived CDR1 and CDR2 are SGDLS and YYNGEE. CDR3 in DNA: TGTGCCAGCAGCGTAGTGGACAGCTCCTACGAGCAGTACTTC. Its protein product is CASSVVDSSYEQYF. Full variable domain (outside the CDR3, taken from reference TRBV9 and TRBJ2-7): DSGVTQTPKHLITATGQRVTLRCSPRSGDLSVYWYQQSLDQGLQFLIQYYNGEERAKGNILERFSAQQFPDLHSELNLSSLELGDSALYFCASSVVDSSYEQYFGPGTRLTVT.

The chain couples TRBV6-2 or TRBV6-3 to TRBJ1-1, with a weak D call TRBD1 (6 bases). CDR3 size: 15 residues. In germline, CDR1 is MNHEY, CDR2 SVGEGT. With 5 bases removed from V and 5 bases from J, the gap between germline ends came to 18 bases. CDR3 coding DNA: TGTGCCAGCAGTCCGGCGGGGGGCGGCGGGACTGAAGCTTTCTTT. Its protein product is CASSPAGGGGTEAFF.

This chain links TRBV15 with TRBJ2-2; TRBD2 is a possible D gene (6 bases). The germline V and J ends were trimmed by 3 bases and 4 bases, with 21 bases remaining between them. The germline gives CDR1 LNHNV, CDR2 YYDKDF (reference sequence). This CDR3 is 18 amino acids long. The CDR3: CATSSPTLRRGGTGELFF. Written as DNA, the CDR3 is TGTGCCACCAGCAGCCCAACTCTAAGGAGGGGTGGCACCGGGGAGCTGTTTTTT.

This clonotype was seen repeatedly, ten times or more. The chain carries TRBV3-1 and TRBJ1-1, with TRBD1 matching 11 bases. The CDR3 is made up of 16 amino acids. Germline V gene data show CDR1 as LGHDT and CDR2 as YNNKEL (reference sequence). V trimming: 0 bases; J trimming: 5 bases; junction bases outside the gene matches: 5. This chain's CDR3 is CASSQDKGQGGTEAFF. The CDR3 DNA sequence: TGTGCCAGCAGCCAAGACAAGGGACAGGGGGGGACTGAAGCTTTCTTT.

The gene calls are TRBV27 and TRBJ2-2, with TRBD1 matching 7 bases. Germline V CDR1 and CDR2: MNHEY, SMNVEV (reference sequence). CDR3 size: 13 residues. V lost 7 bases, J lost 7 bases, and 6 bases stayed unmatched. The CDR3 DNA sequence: TGTGCCAGCACGAGGGGGCATGGCGGGGAGCTGTTTTTT. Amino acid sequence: CASTRGHGGELFF.

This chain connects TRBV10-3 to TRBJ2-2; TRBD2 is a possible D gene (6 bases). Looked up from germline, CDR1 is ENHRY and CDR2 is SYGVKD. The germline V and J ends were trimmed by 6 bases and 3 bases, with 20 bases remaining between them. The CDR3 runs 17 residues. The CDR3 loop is CAIRTLVGSGYTGELFF. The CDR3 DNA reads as TGTGCCATCAGGACCCTTGTTGGTAGCGGATACACCGGGGAGCTGTTTTTT.

CDR3 loop: CASSFPGTGPQLLFF. The CDR3 coding sequence is TGTGCCAGCAGTTTTCCCGGGACAGGTCCACAATTGCTGTTTTTT. The V gene is TRBV28, the J gene TRBJ1-4; 8 bases align to TRBD1. The CDR3 is 15 amino acids. The ends lost 3 bases at V and 14 bases at J; junction bases unmatched: 14. The germline gives CDR1 MDHEN, CDR2 SYDVKM.

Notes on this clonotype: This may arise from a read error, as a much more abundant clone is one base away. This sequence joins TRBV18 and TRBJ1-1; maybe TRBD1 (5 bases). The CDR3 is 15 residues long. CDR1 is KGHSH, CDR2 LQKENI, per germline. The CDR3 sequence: CASSPRRAGNTGAFF. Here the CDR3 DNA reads TGTGCCAGCTCACCACGAAGGGCAGGGAACACTGGAGCTTTCTTT.

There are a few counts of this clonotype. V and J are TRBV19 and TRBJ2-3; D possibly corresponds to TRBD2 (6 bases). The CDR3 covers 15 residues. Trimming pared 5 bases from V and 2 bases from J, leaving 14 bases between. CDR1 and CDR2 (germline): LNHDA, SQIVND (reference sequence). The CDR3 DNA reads TGTGCCAGTAGTCCCCGGACTACCCTCACAGATACGCAGTATTTT. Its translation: CASSPRTTLTDTQYF.

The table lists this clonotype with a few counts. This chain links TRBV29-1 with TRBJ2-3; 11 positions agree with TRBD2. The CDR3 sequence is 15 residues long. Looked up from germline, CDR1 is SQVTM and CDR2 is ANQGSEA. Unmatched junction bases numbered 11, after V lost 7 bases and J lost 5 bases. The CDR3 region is CSAARTSGLRDTQYF. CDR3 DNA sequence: TGCAGCGCGGCAAGGACTAGCGGGTTGAGAGATACGCAGTATTTT.

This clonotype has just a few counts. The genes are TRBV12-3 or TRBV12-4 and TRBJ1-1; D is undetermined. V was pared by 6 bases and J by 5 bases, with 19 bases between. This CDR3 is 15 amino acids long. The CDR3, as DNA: TGTGCCAGCAGCCGCCTAGTGTGGGGAGATACTGAAGCTTTCTTT. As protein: CASSRLVWGDTEAFF.

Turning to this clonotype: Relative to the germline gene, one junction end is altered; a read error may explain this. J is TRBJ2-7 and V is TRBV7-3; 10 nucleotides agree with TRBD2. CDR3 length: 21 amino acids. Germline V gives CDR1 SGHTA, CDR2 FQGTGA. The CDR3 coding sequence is TGCGCCAGCAGCCCCAAGGGGGCTATTGAGTCGCAGCGGGAGGGGGCCTACGAGCAGTACTTC. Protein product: CASSPKGAIESQREGAYEQYF.

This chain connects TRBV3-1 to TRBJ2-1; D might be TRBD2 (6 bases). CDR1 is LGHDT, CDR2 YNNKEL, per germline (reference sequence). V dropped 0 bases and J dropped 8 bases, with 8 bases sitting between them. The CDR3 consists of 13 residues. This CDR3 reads CASSQDPGDEQFF. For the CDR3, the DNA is TGTGCCAGCAGCCAAGACCCGGGGGATGAGCAGTTCTTC.

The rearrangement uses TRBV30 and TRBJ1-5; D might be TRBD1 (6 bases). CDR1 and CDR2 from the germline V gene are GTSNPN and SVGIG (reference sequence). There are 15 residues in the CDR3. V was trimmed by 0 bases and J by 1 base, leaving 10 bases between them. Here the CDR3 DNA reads TGTGCCTGGAGTGTGGGGACATCAAGCAATCAGCCCCAGCATTTT. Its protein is CAWSVGTSSNQPQHF.

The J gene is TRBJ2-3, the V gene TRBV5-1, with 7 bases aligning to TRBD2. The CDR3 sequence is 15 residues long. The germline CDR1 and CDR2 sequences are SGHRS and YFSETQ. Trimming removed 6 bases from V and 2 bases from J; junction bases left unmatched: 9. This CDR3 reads CASTPTSSNTDTQYF. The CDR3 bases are TGCGCCAGCACCCCGACTAGCAGCAACACAGATACGCAGTATTTT.

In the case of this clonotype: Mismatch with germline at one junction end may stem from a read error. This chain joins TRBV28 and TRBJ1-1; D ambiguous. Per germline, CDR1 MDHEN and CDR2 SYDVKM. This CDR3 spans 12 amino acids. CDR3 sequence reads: CASSLLNTGAFF. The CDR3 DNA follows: TGTGCCAGCAGTCTTTTGAACACTGGAGCTTTCTTT. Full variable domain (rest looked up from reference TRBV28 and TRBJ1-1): DVKVTQSSRYLVKRTGEKVFLECVQDMDHENMFWYRQDPGLGLRLIYFSYDVKMKEKGDIPEGYSVSREKKERFSLILESASTNQTSMYLCASSLLNTGAFFGQGTRLTVV.

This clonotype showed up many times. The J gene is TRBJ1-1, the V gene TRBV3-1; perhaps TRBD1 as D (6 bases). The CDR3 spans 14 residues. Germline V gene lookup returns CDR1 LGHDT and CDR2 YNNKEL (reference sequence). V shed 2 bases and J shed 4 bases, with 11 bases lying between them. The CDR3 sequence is CASSQPQGFTEAFF. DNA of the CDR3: TGTGCCAGCAGCCAACCACAGGGTTTCACTGAAGCTTTCTTT. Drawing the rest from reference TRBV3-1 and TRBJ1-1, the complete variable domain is DTAVSQTPKYLVTQMGNDKSIKCEQNLGHDTMYWYKQDSKKFLKIMFSYNNKELIINETVPNRFSPKSPDKAHLNLHINSLELGDSAVYFCASSQPQGFTEAFFGQGTRLTVV.

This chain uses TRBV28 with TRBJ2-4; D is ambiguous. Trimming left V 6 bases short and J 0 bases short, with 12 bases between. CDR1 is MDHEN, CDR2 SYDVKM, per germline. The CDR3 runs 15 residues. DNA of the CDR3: TGTGCCAGCAGAACAATAACGCTAGCCAAAAACATTCAGTACTTC. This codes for CASRTITLAKNIQYF.